This passage covers 9 T cell receptor beta chains from one sample sequenced in a study of cytomegalovirus exposure and HLA in healthy donors. Primers included in the PCR were 60 Vbeta and 13 Jbeta primers. Generated by immunoSEQ multiplex PCR, the TCRdb table keeps only in-frame clones and is missing some. The sample has approximately 200,000 clones, approximately 84% seen once. The sequencing sample was made of PBMCs. The receptors shown here come from a boy aged 5-17 years in good health and CMV-seronegative.

The rearrangement links TRBV5-4 to TRBJ2-7; the D gene is possibly TRBD1 (5 bases). Germline CDR1 and CDR2: SGHNT and YYREEE (reference sequence). Deletions cut 2 bases from V and 4 bases from J, with 19 bases between. This CDR3 has 16 residues. Written as DNA, the CDR3 is TGTGCCAGCAGCTTAGGTCCAGGGCCAACACTGTACGAGCAGTACTTC. Its translation is CASSLGPGPTLYEQYF.

The V call is TRBV4-2, the J call TRBJ1-4; 7 bases fit TRBD1. Trimming took 3 bases from V and 7 from J; bases not matched to a gene: 11. The CDR3 consists of 16 residues. The germline V gene encodes CDR1 LGHNA and CDR2 YNFKEQ. The CDR3 DNA reads as TGTGCCAGCAGCCAGACGCCCGGGACAGCGGCTGAAAAACTGTTTTTT. Residues: CASSQTPGTAAEKLFF.

This clone was seen a few times. This chain links TRBV5-6 with TRBJ1-6, with TRBD1 matching over 9 bases. This CDR3 is built from 17 residues. With V trimmed by 4 bases and J by 5 bases, 10 bases remained unmatched. CDR1 and CDR2 (germline): SGHDT, YYEEEE. CDR3 sequence reads: CASSTKRQGDHNSPLHF. CDR3 in DNA: TGTGCCAGCAGCACCAAAAGACAGGGGGATCATAATTCACCCCTCCACTTT.

The chain combines TRBV7-9 with TRBJ1-1; D unresolved. The germline gives CDR1 SEHNR, CDR2 FQNEAQ (reference sequence). Trimming removed 3 bases at V and 3 bases at J, with 11 bases between. CDR3 length: 14 amino acids. CDR3 coding DNA: TGTGCCAGCAGCTTTAGGCTAGGCGACACTGAAGCTTTCTTT. It encodes CASSFRLGDTEAFF.

In nucleotides, the CDR3 is TGTGCCAGCAGCTTAGAGGGGCTCTCCTACGAGCAGTACTTC. This gives the protein CASSLEGLSYEQYF. V is TRBV7-9 and J is TRBJ2-7, with a possible D match to TRBD1 (5 bases). CDR1 SEHNR and CDR2 FQNEAQ come from the germline V gene (reference sequence). Trimming cost V 1 base and J 0 bases, with 7 bases left between them. This CDR3 is built from 14 residues.

The chain carries TRBV28 and TRBJ1-6; 8 bases are shared with TRBD1. Germline trimming cut 6 bases from V and 10 bases from J; bases unmatched to any gene: 14. CDR1 is MDHEN and CDR2 is SYDVKM in the germline V gene. The CDR3 length is 16 residues. The CDR3 protein is CASSPTSTGAGSPLHF. Here the CDR3 DNA reads TGTGCCAGCAGCCCCACATCGACAGGGGCAGGCTCACCCCTCCACTTT.

The gene calls are TRBV10-3 and TRBJ1-1, with no clear D. This CDR3 is 15 amino acids long. V lost 0 bases and J 5 bases, leaving 13 bases between the germline ends. Germline-derived CDR1 and CDR2 are ENHRY and SYGVKD. The CDR3 reads CAISESRGIKTEAFF. CDR3 bases: TGTGCCATCAGTGAGTCCAGAGGGATTAAGACTGAAGCTTTCTTT.

The chain employs TRBV19 and TRBJ2-3, with 11 bases aligning to TRBD2. The CDR3 sequence is 16 residues long. Trimming at V came to 3 bases and at J to 2 bases, leaving 4 bases not matched to a gene. From germline, CDR1 is LNHDA and CDR2 SQIVND (reference sequence). The CDR3 here is CASSIRGLADTDTQYF. The CDR3 nucleotides read TGTGCCAGTAGTATCAGGGGACTAGCGGACACAGATACGCAGTATTTT.

Notes on this clone: Within the sample, other DNA sequences also encode this same CDR3. The J gene is TRBJ2-5, the V gene TRBV29-1; D ambiguous. V lost 8 bases to trimming and J lost 4 bases, with 11 bases between them. Germline V gives CDR1 SQVTM, CDR2 ANQGSEA. The CDR3 length is 11 residues. CDR3 DNA sequence: TGCAGCCTTCTGTCTTCAGAGACCCAGTACTTC. It yields the protein CSLLSSETQYF. The whole variable domain, remainder taken from reference TRBV29-1 and TRBJ2-5, is SAVISQKPSRDICQRGTSLTIQCQVDSQVTMMFWYRQQPGQSLTLIATANQGSEATYESGFVIDKFPISRPNLTFSTLTVSNMSPEDSSIYLCSLLSSETQYFGPGTRLLVL.